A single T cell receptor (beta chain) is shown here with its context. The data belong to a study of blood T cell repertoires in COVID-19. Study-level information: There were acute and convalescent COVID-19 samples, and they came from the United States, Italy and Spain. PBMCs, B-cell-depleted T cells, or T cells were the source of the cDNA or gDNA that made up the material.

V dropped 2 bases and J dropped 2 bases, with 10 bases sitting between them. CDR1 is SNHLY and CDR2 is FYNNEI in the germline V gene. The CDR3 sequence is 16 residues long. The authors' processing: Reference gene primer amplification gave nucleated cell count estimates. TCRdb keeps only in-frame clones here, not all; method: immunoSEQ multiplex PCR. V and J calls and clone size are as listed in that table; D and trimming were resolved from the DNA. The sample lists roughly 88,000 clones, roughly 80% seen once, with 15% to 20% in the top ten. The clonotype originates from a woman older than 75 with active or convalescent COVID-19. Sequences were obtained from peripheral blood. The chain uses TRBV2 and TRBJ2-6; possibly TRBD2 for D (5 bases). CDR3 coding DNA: TGTGCCAGCAGTGAACAGCAGGAGGCTGGGGCCAACGTCCTGACTTTC. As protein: CASSEQQEAGANVLTF.